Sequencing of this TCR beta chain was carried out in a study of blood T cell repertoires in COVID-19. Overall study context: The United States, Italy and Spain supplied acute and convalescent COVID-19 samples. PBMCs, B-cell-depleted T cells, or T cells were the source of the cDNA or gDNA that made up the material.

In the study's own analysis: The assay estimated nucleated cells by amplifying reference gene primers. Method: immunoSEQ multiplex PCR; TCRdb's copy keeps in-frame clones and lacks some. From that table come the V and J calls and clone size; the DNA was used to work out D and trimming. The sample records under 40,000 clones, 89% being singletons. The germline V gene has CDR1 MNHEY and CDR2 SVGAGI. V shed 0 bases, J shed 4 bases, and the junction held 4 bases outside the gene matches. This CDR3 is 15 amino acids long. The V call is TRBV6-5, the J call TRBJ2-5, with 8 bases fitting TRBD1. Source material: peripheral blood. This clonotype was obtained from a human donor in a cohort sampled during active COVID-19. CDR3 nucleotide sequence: TGTGCCAGCAGTTACTCGGCAGGGGGCCGAGAGACCCAGTACTTC. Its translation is CASSYSAGGRETQYF.